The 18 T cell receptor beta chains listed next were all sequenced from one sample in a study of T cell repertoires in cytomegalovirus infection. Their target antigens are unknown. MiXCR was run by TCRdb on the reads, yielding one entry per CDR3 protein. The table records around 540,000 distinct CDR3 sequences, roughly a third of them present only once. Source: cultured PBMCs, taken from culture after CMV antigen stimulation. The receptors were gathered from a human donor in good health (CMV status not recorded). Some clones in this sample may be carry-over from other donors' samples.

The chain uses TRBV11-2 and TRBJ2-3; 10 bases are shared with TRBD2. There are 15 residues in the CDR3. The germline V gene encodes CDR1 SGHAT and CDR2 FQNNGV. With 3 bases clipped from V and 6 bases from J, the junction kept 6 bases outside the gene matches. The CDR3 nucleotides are TGTGCCAGCAGCTTGACTAGCGGGCTAGTGGATACGCAGTATTTT. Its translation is CASSLTSGLVDTQYF.

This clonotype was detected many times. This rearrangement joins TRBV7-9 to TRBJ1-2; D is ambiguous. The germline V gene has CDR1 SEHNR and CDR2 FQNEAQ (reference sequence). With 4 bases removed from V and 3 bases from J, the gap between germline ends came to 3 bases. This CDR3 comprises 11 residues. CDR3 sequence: CASSSYYGYTF. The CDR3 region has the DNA TGTGCCAGCAGCTCGTACTATGGCTACACCTTC.

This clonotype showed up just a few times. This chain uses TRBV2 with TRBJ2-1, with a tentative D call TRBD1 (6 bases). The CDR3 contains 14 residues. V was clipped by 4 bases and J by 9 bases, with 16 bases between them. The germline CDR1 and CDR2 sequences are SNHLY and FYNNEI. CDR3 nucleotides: TGTGCCAGCAGTGTGGAGACAGGCTGGGGTGAGCAGTTCTTC. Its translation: CASSVETGWGEQFF.

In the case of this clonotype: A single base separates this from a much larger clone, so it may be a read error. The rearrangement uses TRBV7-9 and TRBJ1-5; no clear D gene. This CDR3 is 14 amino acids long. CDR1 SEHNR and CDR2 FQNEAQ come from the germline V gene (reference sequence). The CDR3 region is CASSPAYSNQPQRF. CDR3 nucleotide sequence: TGTGCCAGCAGCCCAGCGTATAGCAATCAGCCCCAGCGTTTT.

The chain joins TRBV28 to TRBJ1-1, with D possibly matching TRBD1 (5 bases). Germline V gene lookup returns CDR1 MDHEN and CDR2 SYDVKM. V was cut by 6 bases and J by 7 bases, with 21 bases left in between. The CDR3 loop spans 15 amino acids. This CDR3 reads CASRRGGFSPLEAFF. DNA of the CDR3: TGTGCCAGCAGGCGCGGGGGGTTCAGCCCTCTTGAAGCTTTCTTT. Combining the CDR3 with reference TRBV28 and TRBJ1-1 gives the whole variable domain DVKVTQSSRYLVKRTGEKVFLECVQDMDHENMFWYRQDPGLGLRLIYFSYDVKMKEKGDIPEGYSVSREKKERFSLILESASTNQTSMYLCASRRGGFSPLEAFFGQGTRLTVV.

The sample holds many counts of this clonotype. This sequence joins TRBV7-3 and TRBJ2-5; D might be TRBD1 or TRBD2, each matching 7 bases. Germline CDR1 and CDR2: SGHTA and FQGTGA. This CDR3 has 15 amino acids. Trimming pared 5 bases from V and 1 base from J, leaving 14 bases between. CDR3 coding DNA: TGTGCCAGCAGCCCCCAGGGGGGGGTCCAAGAGACCCAGTACTTC. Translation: CASSPQGGVQETQYF.

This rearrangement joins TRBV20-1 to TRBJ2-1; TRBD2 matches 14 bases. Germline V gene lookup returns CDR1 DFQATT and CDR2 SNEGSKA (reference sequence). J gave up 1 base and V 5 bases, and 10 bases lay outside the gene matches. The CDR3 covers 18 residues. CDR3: CSALPGTSGSKSYNEQFF. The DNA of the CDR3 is TGCAGTGCTCTTCCTGGGACTAGCGGGAGCAAGTCCTACAATGAGCAGTTCTTC.

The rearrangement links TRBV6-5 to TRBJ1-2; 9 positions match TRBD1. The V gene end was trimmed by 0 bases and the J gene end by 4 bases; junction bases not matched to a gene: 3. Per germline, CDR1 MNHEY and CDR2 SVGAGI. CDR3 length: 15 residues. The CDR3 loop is CASSYSGQGGYGYTF. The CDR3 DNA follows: TGTGCCAGCAGTTACTCGGGACAGGGAGGCTATGGCTACACCTTC.

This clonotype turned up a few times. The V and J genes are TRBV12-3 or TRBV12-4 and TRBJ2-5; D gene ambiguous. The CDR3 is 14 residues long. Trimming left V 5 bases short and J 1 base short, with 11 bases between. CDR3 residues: CASSGYSIQETQYF. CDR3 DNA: TGTGCCAGCAGTGGTTACAGTATCCAAGAGACCCAGTACTTC.

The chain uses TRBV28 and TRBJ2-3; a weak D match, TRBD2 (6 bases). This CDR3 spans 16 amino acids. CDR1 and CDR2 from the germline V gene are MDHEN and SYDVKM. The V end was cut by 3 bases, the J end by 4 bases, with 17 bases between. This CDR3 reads CASSFSWEVRADTQYF. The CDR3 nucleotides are TGTGCCAGCAGTTTCTCCTGGGAGGTTAGGGCAGATACGCAGTATTTT.

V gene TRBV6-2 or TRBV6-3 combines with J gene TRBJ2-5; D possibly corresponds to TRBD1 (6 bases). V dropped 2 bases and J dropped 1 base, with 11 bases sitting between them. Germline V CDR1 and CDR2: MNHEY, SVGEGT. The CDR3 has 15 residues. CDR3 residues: CASSYRWTAQETQYF. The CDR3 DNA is TGTGCCAGCAGTTACCGGTGGACAGCCCAAGAGACCCAGTACTTC.

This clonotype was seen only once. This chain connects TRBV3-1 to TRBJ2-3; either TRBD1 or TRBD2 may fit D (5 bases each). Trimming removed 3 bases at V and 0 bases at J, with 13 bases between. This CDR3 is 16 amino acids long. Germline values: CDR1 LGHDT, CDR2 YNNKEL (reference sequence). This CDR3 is CASSQRRDGSTDTQYF. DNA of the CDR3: TGTGCCAGCAGCCAGCGAAGGGACGGAAGCACAGATACGCAGTATTTT.

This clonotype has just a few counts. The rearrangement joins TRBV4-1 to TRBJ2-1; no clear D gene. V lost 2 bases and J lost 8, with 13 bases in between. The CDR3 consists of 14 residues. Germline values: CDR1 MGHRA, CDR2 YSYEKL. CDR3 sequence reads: CASSQPFLTHEQFF. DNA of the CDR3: TGCGCCAGCAGCCAACCGTTCCTTACCCATGAGCAGTTCTTC.

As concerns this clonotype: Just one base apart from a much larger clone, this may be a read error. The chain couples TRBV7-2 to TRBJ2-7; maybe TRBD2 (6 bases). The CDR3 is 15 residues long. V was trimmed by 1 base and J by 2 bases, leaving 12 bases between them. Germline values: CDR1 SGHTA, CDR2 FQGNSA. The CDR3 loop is CASSLEPAGAYEQYF. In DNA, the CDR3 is TGTGCCAGCAGCTTAGAACCAGCGGGCGCCTACGAGCAGTACTTC.

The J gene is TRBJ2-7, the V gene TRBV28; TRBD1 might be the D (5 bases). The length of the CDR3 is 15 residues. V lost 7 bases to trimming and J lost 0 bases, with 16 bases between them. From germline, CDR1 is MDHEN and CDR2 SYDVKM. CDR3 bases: TGTGCCAGCACCCACGACAGATTTAGCTCCTACGAGCAGTACTTC. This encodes CASTHDRFSSYEQYF. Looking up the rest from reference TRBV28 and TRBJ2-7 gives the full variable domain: DVKVTQSSRYLVKRTGEKVFLECVQDMDHENMFWYRQDPGLGLRLIYFSYDVKMKEKGDIPEGYSVSREKKERFSLILESASTNQTSMYLCASTHDRFSSYEQYFGPGTRLTVT.

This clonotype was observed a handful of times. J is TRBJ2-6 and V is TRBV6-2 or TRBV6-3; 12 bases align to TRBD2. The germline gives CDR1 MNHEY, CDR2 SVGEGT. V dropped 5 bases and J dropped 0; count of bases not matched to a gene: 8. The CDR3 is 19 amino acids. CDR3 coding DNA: TGTGCCAGCAGTCCACTAGCGGGAGGCCAAATCTCTGGGGCCAACGTCCTGACTTTC. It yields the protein CASSPLAGGQISGANVLTF.

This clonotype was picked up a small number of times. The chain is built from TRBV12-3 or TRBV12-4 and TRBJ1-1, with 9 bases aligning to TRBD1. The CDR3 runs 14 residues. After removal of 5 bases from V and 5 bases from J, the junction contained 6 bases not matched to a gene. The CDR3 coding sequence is TGTGCCAGCAGTCCCACAGGGGGCCGGACTGAAGCTTTCTTT. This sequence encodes CASSPTGGRTEAFF.

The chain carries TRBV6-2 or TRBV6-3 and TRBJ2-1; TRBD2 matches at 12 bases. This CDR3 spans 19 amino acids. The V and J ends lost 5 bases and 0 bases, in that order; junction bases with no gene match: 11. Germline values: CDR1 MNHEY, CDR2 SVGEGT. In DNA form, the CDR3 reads TGTGCCAGCAGTCTGGAACTAGCGGGAGGTGCCAGCTCCTACAATGAGCAGTTCTTC. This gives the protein CASSLELAGGASSYNEQFF.